The T cell receptor (beta chain) under discussion was sequenced for a study of monozygotic twins with inflammatory bowel disease. Study results and limitations: The data gave no support to a single strong IBD-associated signal or clonotype.

Amplification used two nested PCRs: 16 cycles, then 8 to 10 cycles, on TCRalpha/TCRbeta cDNA. TCRdb re-called the 5' RACE reads and gives one entry per CDR3 protein, without DNA. This repertoire includes 400,000 or so distinct CDR3 sequences. The CDR3 is 14 amino acids. CDR1 SGHAT and CDR2 FQNNGV come from the germline V gene. Remarks on this clonotype: Antigen unknown.

This sequence joins TRBV11-2 and TRBJ2-3; with no DNA, the TCRdb D assignment of TRBD2 cannot be verified. The clonotype was recovered from a human donor with ulcerative colitis or Crohn's disease, or a healthy co-twin of an affected twin (not recorded which). The material sequenced was blood. CDR3 sequence: CASSFLAGTDTQYF.